This T cell receptor (beta chain) appears in the sequencing data of a study of cytomegalovirus exposure and HLA in healthy donors (dated by TCRdb to 2016 to 2017). For the wider study: In an earlier analysis of roughly 590 of the donors, around 300 Gb of sequence data and some 120 million unique TCR beta sequences from some 170 million T cells were reported. An early release that covered around 590 HLA-typed donors contained about 290 gigabases of sequencing data and 75 million to 100 million unique TCR sequences. Among the roughly 430 genotyped donors, approximately 81% belonged to the genetic ancestry cluster associated with self-reported Caucasian donors. The study aimed to test whether signatures of past pathogen exposure could be identified by cataloging public T cell receptors. The study profiled the T cell repertoires of hundreds of subjects by immunosequencing and related them to cytomegalovirus serostatus. A separate validation cohort of more than 100 different subjects was used in addition to the roughly 700-subject first cohort. The study combined high-throughput TCR immunosequencing, statistical association of individual TCRs with disease status, and machine learning to predict cytomegalovirus infection status. A later analysis re-analyzed previously published TCR beta repertoires from 550 to 700 donors and added high-resolution HLA genotyping to study TCR occurrence patterns. The later analysis used no new phenotypic data to find candidate immune exposures, relying instead on TCR beta sequences and their occurrence across donors. An earlier analysis of roughly 580 of the donors used high-throughput TCR beta sequencing to judge whether each TCR beta V gene segment behaved as functional or pseudogenic. Alongside the repertoire data, information on donor age, sex, ethnicity and CMV serostatus was compiled. A later genetic analysis took genome-wide SNP genotypes for about three fifths of the roughly 670 donors and used that subset as a discovery cohort. Every discovery cohort repertoire had been produced on one sequencing platform. Both class I and class II loci were covered by HLA typing, at four-digit resolution. The number of donors typed differed by locus, with roughly 620-630 for A, B, C, DRB1 and DQB1, over 500 for DQA1, 600 to 610 for DPA1, and under 490 for DPB1. Five DR-DQ haplotypes were treated as single units for association and clustering because of strong linkage in the cohort. On average, roughly 200,000 unique TCR beta nucleotide sequences were sequenced per donor among 398 genotyped donors of the cohort, with 15% to 20% of those sequences being non-productive. What the authors observed across the whole study: Roughly uniform sequencing depth across donors was assumed in presence/absence analyses, although this assumption may not hold. In a later analysis, HLA-associated TCR beta chains were found to be more clonally expanded and to have lower generation probabilities than equally common non-associated chains. The 87-base-pair reads could not distinguish some IMGT-functional V segments, including TRBV6-2 and TRBV6-3, so those segments were excluded. An earlier analysis of around 600 of the donors showed that most TCR beta V segments appeared in productive rearrangements either about 87% or about 30% of the time, which broadly matched IMGT annotations. Most CMV-associated TCR beta chains appeared to be HLA-restricted in a later analysis, and the HLA associations seemed to be driven largely by CMV exposure. The sequencing pipeline was judged likely to have produced a cluster of highly shared sequence variants as a technical artifact. For the cohort, immune exposure information was limited to CMV serostatus. Compared with the 666-donor mean, donors in an Asian-associated ancestry cluster had fewer N-insertions in productive TCRs, according to a later genetic analysis. Most TCR sequences were seen in very few donors, while some public TCRs were found in many individuals. Three of the identified cytomegalovirus-associated TCR beta chains were confirmed in vitro to be specific for cytomegalovirus antigens. Some 15 rarely observed V segments, including chromosome 9 orphons, were excluded from the earlier analysis of about 600 of the donors because counts were too low. A later analysis reported that several top co-occurrence clusters appeared linked to parvovirus B19, influenza, CMV and Epstein-Barr virus. Linkage disequilibrium might explain the correlated functional status among segregating V segments, but an unknown experimental factor could not be ruled out. When HLA alleles, especially DR and DQ, strongly co-occurred, attributing TCR associations to individual alleles was difficult. The classifier was reported to diagnose cytomegalovirus status with high specificity and sensitivity in both the original and validation cohorts. Because some donors lacked HLA typing at each locus, the association tests relied only on the typed subset. This cohort had only TCR beta chains sequenced, and the lack of alpha or paired-chain data limited which features could be detected. According to a later analysis, TCR association rates differed among HLA loci, with DRB1 alleles showing the most associated TCRs and HLA-C alleles showing the fewest. The study listed around 160 TCR beta chains as associated with cytomegalovirus. At a false discovery rate of 0.05, a later analysis linked fewer than 20,000 TCR beta sequences to specific HLA alleles. A further reported finding was that TCR beta sequences accurately predicted the HLA-A and HLA-B alleles for most subjects in the first cohort. According to the authors, the approach could potentially be generalized to other disease states and immunological phenotypes. An association between a missense DCLRE1C variant and V-gene and J-gene trimming of TCR beta chains was found in a later genetic analysis and replicated in an independent cohort.

In the germline V gene, CDR1 corresponds to MNHNS and CDR2 to SASEGT. From cysteine to phenylalanine, the CDR3 is 16 amino acids long. Just CDR3 DNA is preserved here, 48 bases in frame from base 1. A single count supports this clone. Its antigen has not been determined. It has no much larger one-base neighbor in the sample; base qualities were not kept. Library construction relied on the immunoSEQ multiplex PCR assay. For the multiplex PCR, a mixture combining 60 forward primers for TCR Vbeta segments and 13 reverse primers for TCR Jbeta segments was used. A multiplex PCR assay on genomic DNA amplified the CDR3 region of rearranged TCR beta genes. Amplified TCR beta libraries were sequenced as 87-base-pair reads on the Illumina HiSeq System. The study's own analysis went as follows. A later analysis tallied 75 million to 95 million unique TCR beta chains across the 666 repertoires, and 10 million to 11 million of those chains were shared by two or more donors. Raw reads were error-corrected and collapsed into unique sequences with a nearest-neighbor algorithm that merged closely related sequences to remove PCR and sequencing errors. V, D and J gene segments were assigned by aligning CDR3 sequences to IMGT reference sequences. For a sequence to be retained, a match of at least six nucleotides to both a V gene segment and a J gene segment was required. Rearrangements were classified as productive when the CDR3 lacked stop codons and remained in frame with V and J, and all other rearrangements were classified as non-productive. CDR3 was defined by IMGT convention, running from the second conserved V-encoded cysteine to the conserved J-encoded phenylalanine. The earlier analysis of around 640 of the donors excluded sequences that lacked an unambiguous match to a single V gene segment. An earlier analysis of a few hundred of the donors called V segments functional above 56.7% productive rearrangements and segregating when the between-donor standard deviation exceeded 5%. A statistical classification framework was developed to diagnose cytomegalovirus status using the catalog of TCR beta chain sequences. In a later analysis, TCR nucleotide sequences were compared against IMGT/GENE-DB human TR gene sequences so that V and J genes could be assigned. A later analysis assigned CDR3 sequences and most-parsimonious VDJ recombination scenarios with the TCRdist pipeline. In a later analysis, each TCR beta chain was defined by its CDR3 amino acid sequence together with its V-gene family, and reads without a unique V-gene family were excluded. As a way to deal with suspected cross-contamination and a sequencing artifact, a later analysis dropped roughly 600 nucleotide sequences that were highly shared and had low generation probability. In a later analysis, a clonal expansion index was calculated for each public chain from normalized within-repertoire ranks of inferred template counts. A later analysis computed generation probabilities with a VDJ recombination model fitted to out-of-frame rearrangements, and checked the results against IGoR. In a later analysis, hypergeometric tests were used to score TCR-TCR, TCR-HLA and TCR-CMV co-occurrence, with a repertoire-size bias correction applied to TCR pairs. False discovery rates were estimated in a later analysis by permuting HLA or CMV assignments 20 times. A later analysis grouped co-occurring TCRs with DBSCAN, adding TCRdist sequence similarity when clustering within HLA-allele-positive subsets. For co-occurrence clustering, repertoires with fewer than 30,000 or more than 120,000 public chains were excluded, along with four or five repertoires with anomalous nucleotide sharing. In its TCRdb copy, this immuneACCESS table keeps in-frame sequences only and misses some clones. Where compared with another copy, unresolved V genes explain less than half of these, and the others have no known cause. That table is the source of V, J and clone size, and D and trimming were worked out from the DNA. In this sample the table shows more than 110,000 clones, 75% to 80% of which occur a single time. 3.9% of the sample lies in the top ten.

The cohort was made up of about 610 healthy bone marrow donors. Cohort members were all nominally healthy when sampled, although unrecorded immune exposures were likely present. The donor was CMV seronegative and belonged to the group of several hundred seronegative cohort members. A peripheral blood sample was provided by each donor, and peripheral blood mononuclear cells were used for TCR beta sequencing. Genomic DNA extraction from the blood cell samples was performed with the Qiagen DNeasy Blood Extraction Kit. Sequenced material: PBMCs. In this chain, TRBV6-1 is recombined with TRBJ2-7, with TRBD1 matching 8 junction bases. The J call is uncertain, as TRBJ2-1 better fits the DNA end. This clonotype was sampled from a male donor in good health and CMV-seronegative. The CDR3 sequence is CASSADRGPSANEQFF. The base sequence is TGTGCCAGCAGTGCCGACAGGGGCCCCTCCGCCAATGAGCAGTTCTTC.